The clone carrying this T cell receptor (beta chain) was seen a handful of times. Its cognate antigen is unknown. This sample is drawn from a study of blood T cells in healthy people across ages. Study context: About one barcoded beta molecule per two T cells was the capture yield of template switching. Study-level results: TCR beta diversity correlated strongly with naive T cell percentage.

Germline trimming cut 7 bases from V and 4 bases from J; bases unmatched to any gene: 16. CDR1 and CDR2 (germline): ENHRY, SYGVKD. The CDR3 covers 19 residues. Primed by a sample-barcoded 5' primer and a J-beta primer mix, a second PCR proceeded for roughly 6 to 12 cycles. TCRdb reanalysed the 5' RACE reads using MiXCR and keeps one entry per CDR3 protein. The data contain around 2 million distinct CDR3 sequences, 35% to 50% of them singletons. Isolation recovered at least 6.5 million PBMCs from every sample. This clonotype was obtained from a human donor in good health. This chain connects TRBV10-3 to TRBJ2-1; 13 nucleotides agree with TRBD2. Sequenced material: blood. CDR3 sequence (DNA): TGTGCCATCAACCTCTCCGGGGAGACTAGCGGGGGGCGATACAATGAGCAGTTCTTC. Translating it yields CAINLSGETSGGRYNEQFF.